The source of this T cell receptor gamma chain is a study of human gamma delta and Vdelta1 T cells. On this clone: The antigen remains undetermined.

TCRdb repeated clone calling on the PCR reads with CATT. The repertoire consists of thousands of gamma-chain clones, with about 32% occurring once and the leading ten covering roughly 3%. General study findings and limits: Reportedly, Delta One T cells were polyclonal and broadly targeted acute myeloid leukemia.

This CDR3 comprises 13 residues. CDR1 is EGSNGY, CDR2 YDSYNSKV, per germline. After removal of 0 bases from V and 6 bases from J, the junction contained 5 bases not matched to a gene. The rearrangement links TRGV2 to TRGJ1 or TRGJ2. The clonotype originates from a human donor in good health. What was sequenced was Vdelta1 gamma-delta T cells from blood grown in culture (DOT cells). The CDR3 DNA sequence: TGTGCCACCTGGGACGGGGGGGCTTATAAGAAACTCTTT. Residues: CATWDGGAYKKLF.